In this sample, the clone carrying this T cell receptor beta chain turned up a few times. Using immunoSEQ multiplex PCR, the repertoire was profiled, and TCRdb retains in-frame clones only, with some absent. The data hold 50,000 to 70,000 clones, with roughly three quarters observed a single time. The data derive from a study of blood T cell repertoires in COVID-19. CDR3 length equals 13 residues. Germline loops: CDR1 SQVTM, CDR2 ANQGSEA. The V and J ends lost 6 bases and 7 bases, in that order; junction bases with no gene match: 11. The chain links TRBV29-1 to TRBJ2-7, with 8 nucleotides matching TRBD1. The receptor's source is a man aged 55 to 70 with acute or convalescent COVID-19. Sequencing was carried out using peripheral blood. CDR3 residues: CSVQGTGGSEQYF. CDR3 in DNA: TGCAGCGTGCAAGGGACAGGAGGAAGTGAGCAGTACTTC.